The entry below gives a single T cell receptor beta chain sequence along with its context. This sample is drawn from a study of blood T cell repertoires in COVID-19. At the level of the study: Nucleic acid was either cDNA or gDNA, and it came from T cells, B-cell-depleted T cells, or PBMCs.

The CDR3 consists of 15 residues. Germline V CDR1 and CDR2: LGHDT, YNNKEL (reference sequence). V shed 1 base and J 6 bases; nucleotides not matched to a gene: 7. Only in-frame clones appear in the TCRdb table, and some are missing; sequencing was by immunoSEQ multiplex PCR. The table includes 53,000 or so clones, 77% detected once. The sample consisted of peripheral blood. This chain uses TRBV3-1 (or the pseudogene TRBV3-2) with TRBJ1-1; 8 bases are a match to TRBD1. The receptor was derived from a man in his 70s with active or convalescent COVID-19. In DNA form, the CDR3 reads TGTGCCAGCAGCCAAGTAGGCAGGGGGCTCGCTGAAGCTTTCTTT. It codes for CASSQVGRGLAEAFF.